This is a list of T cell receptor beta chains from one sample in a study of OX40 agonist ivuxolimab in advanced cancers. Sequencing was performed with immunoSEQ multiplex PCR; in TCRdb, only in-frame clones are kept and a portion is missing. The sample carries more than 25,000 clones, more than 75% recorded once. This material consisted of CD4+ or CD8+ T cells sorted from blood, taken in a trial of the OX40 agonist ivuxolimab. The source is an adult with an advanced solid tumor such as melanoma, head and neck, liver or kidney cancer. Each CDR3 is given with its conserved first and last residue. The order of the fields is J gene, D gene, CDR3 length, V gene, clone size, CDR3 protein, CDR3 DNA. The D gene is left open where the match is weak. Size is omitted from some rows. Given values are once, few, many or a class for expanded clones.

J: TRBJ2-7; D: -; length: 14; V: TRBV27; size: -; CDR3: CASSLVAGQDEQYF; DNA: TGTGCCAGCAGTTTAGTAGCGGGACAGGACGAGCAGTACTTC
J: TRBJ2-1; D: -; length: 14; V: TRBV10-3; size: -; CDR3: CAISASSSYNEQFF; DNA: TGTGCCATCAGTGCTTCCTCGTCCTACAATGAGCAGTTCTTC
J: TRBJ1-1; D: TRBD1; length: 13; V: TRBV6-1; size: -; CDR3: CASSPGGNTEAFF; DNA: TGTGCCAGCAGTCCAGGGGGGAACACTGAAGCTTTCTTT
J: TRBJ2-2; D: -; length: 13; V: TRBV9; size: -; CDR3: CASSARTTGELFF; DNA: TGTGCCAGCAGCGCACGTACGACCGGGGAGCTGTTTTTT
J: TRBJ2-1; D: -; length: 13; V: TRBV30; size: -; CDR3: CAWSRGYYNEQFF; DNA: TGTGCCTGGAGTCGGGGGTACTACAATGAGCAGTTCTTC
J: TRBJ2-7; D: -; length: 14; V: TRBV7-9; size: -; CDR3: CASVEGTLSYEQYF; DNA: TGTGCCAGCGTCGAGGGGACCCTTTCCTACGAGCAGTACTTC
J: TRBJ2-2; D: -; length: 17; V: TRBV9; size: -; CDR3: CASSVGFAGASTGELFF; DNA: TGTGCCAGCAGCGTAGGTTTTGCGGGGGCGTCCACCGGGGAGCTGTTTTTT
J: TRBJ1-5; D: TRBD1; length: 15; V: TRBV7-9; size: -; CDR3: CASSPTGASNQPQHF; DNA: TGTGCCAGCAGCCCCACAGGGGCTAGCAATCAGCCCCAGCATTTT
J: TRBJ2-5; D: -; length: 13; V: TRBV7-6; size: -; CDR3: CASSPGLRETQYF; DNA: TGTGCCAGCAGCCCCGGCTTAAGAGAGACCCAGTACTTC
J: TRBJ2-7; D: TRBD2; length: 15; V: TRBV7-9; size: few; CDR3: CASSLTTSGSHEQYF; DNA: TGTGCCAGCAGCTTAACCACTAGCGGGAGCCACGAGCAGTACTTC
J: TRBJ2-7; D: -; length: 14; V: TRBV9; size: -; CDR3: CASSVEVASYEQYF; DNA: TGTGCCAGCAGCGTAGAGGTTGCTTCCTACGAGCAGTACTTC
J: TRBJ2-5; D: -; length: 13; V: TRBV11-3; size: -; CDR3: CASSPDPQETQYF; DNA: TGTGCCAGCAGCCCCGACCCCCAAGAGACCCAGTACTTC
J: TRBJ2-3; D: -; length: 12; V: TRBV10-3; size: -; CDR3: CAIYGDRDTQYF; DNA: TGTGCCATCTATGGGGACCGCGATACGCAGTATTTT
J: TRBJ2-7; D: TRBD1; length: 16; V: TRBV10-3; size: -; CDR3: CAISESTGTGGNEQYF; DNA: TGTGCCATCAGTGAGTCGACCGGGACAGGGGGCAACGAGCAGTACTTC
J: TRBJ2-7; D: -; length: 12; V: TRBV23-1; size: -; CDR3: CASSRGSYEQYF; DNA: TGCGCCAGCAGTCGGGGCTCCTACGAGCAGTACTTC
J: TRBJ1-2; D: TRBD1; length: 15; V: TRBV6-1; size: -; CDR3: CASSVGQGINYGYTF; DNA: TGTGCCAGCAGCGTAGGACAGGGGATCAACTATGGCTACACCTTC
J: TRBJ2-3; D: -; length: 17; V: TRBV21-1; size: -; CDR3: CASSKWGPSGSTDTQYF; DNA: TGTGCCAGCAGCAAATGGGGTCCTAGCGGGAGCACAGATACGCAGTATTTT
J: TRBJ2-3; D: TRBD2; length: 15; V: TRBV7-8; size: -; CDR3: CASSFLQAGADTQYF; DNA: TGTGCCAGCAGCTTTTTACAGGCGGGGGCAGATACGCAGTATTTT
J: TRBJ2-7; D: TRBD2; length: 14; V: TRBV4-1; size: -; CDR3: CASSQGGLAYEQYF; DNA: TGCGCCAGCAGCCAAGGGGGACTAGCCTACGAGCAGTACTTC
J: TRBJ1-2; D: TRBD1; length: 16; V: TRBV19; size: -; CDR3: CASSRDRGPGGYGYTF; DNA: TGTGCCAGTAGCCGGGACAGGGGTCCCGGGGGCTATGGCTACACCTTC
J: TRBJ2-1; D: -; length: 11; V: TRBV7-9; size: -; CDR3: CASSFSHEQFF; DNA: TGTGCCAGCAGCTTCTCTCATGAGCAGTTCTTC
J: TRBJ1-5; D: TRBD1; length: 15; V: TRBV6-5; size: -; CDR3: CASKEGGGGNQPQHF; DNA: TGTGCCAGCAAAGAAGGGGGCGGGGGCAATCAGCCCCAGCATTTT
J: TRBJ2-1; D: -; length: 14; V: TRBV9; size: -; CDR3: CASSVGGLLDEQFF; DNA: TGTGCCAGCAGCGTAGGAGGACTACTCGATGAGCAGTTCTTC
J: TRBJ2-3; D: -; length: 17; V: TRBV28; size: -; CDR3: CASSLWEEGLAPDTQYF; DNA: TGTGCCAGCAGTTTGTGGGAAGAGGGCCTAGCTCCCGATACGCAGTATTTT
J: TRBJ2-7; D: TRBD2; length: 14; V: TRBV11-3; size: -; CDR3: CASSDTGLRYEQYF; DNA: TGTGCCAGCAGCGACACGGGACTACGATACGAGCAGTACTTC
J: TRBJ2-2; D: TRBD2; length: 15; V: TRBV13; size: -; CDR3: CASSLSSGGTGELFF; DNA: TGTGCCAGCAGCTTGAGCAGCGGGGGGACCGGGGAGCTGTTTTTT
J: TRBJ1-4; D: -; length: 12; V: TRBV7-9; size: -; CDR3: CASSLFDGKLFF; DNA: TGTGCCAGCAGCTTATTCGACGGAAAACTGTTTTTT
J: TRBJ1-2; D: -; length: 15; V: TRBV6-1; size: -; CDR3: CASSVGQGPNYGYTF; DNA: TGTGCCAGCAGCGTCGGACAAGGTCCTAACTATGGCTACACCTTC
J: TRBJ2-2; D: -; length: 13; V: TRBV7-9; size: -; CDR3: CASTLVNTGELFF; DNA: TGTGCCAGCACCCTTGTTAACACCGGGGAGCTGTTTTTT
J: TRBJ2-7; D: -; length: 14; V: TRBV12-5; size: -; CDR3: CASGLAGGGREQYF; DNA: TGTGCTAGTGGTTTGGCCGGGGGAGGTCGGGAGCAGTACTTC
J: TRBJ2-1; D: TRBD2; length: 15; V: TRBV9; size: -; CDR3: CASSVEGRADNEQFF; DNA: TGTGCCAGCAGCGTAGAAGGGAGGGCCGACAATGAGCAGTTCTTC
J: TRBJ1-5; D: TRBD1; length: 16; V: TRBV18; size: -; CDR3: CASSPGQGADNQPQHF; DNA: TGTGCCAGCTCCCCTGGACAGGGGGCCGACAATCAGCCCCAGCATTTT
J: TRBJ2-3; D: -; length: 15; V: TRBV5-6; size: -; CDR3: CASSLLPTVTDTQYF; DNA: TGTGCCAGCAGCTTGCTTCCGACAGTTACAGATACGCAGTATTTT
J: TRBJ1-5; D: -; length: 15; V: TRBV15; size: -; CDR3: CATSRERYSNQPQHF; DNA: TGTGCCACCAGCAGAGAGCGTTATAGCAATCAGCCCCAGCATTTT
J: TRBJ2-7; D: -; length: 14; V: TRBV4-1; size: -; CDR3: CASSQVPGPEKQYF; DNA: TGCGCCAGCAGCCAAGTGCCAGGGCCGGAGAAGCAGTACTTC
J: TRBJ1-1; D: -; length: 13; V: TRBV6-6; size: -; CDR3: CASSYFRGTEAFF; DNA: TGTGCCAGCAGTTACTTTCGGGGGACTGAAGCTTTCTTT
J: TRBJ2-7; D: TRBD2; length: 16; V: TRBV5-6; size: -; CDR3: CASSLDVYGGRNEQYF; DNA: TGTGCCAGCAGCTTAGATGTGTACGGGGGGAGAAACGAGCAGTACTTC
J: TRBJ2-6; D: -; length: 16; V: TRBV27; size: -; CDR3: CASSFLLSSGANVLTF; DNA: TGTGCCAGCAGTTTTCTGTTGAGCTCTGGGGCCAACGTCCTGACTTTC
J: TRBJ2-7; D: -; length: 14; V: TRBV5-1; size: -; CDR3: CASRGGRYSYEQYF; DNA: TGCGCCAGCAGAGGAGGGCGGTACTCCTACGAGCAGTACTTC
J: TRBJ2-5; D: -; length: 11; V: TRBV2; size: -; CDR3: CASSGDGTQYF; DNA: TGTGCCAGCAGTGGGGACGGGACCCAGTACTTC
J: TRBJ2-1; D: -; length: 15; V: TRBV6-1; size: -; CDR3: CASSVSGTYYNEQFF; DNA: TGTGCCAGCAGCGTCTCCGGGACATACTACAATGAGCAGTTCTTC
J: TRBJ1-4; D: -; length: 12; V: TRBV15; size: -; CDR3: CATSLGTTELFF; DNA: TGTGCCACCAGCCTAGGGACAACCGAACTGTTTTTT
J: TRBJ1-2; D: -; length: 15; V: TRBV10-2; size: -; CDR3: CASSESGLQGPGYTF; DNA: TGCGCCAGCAGTGAGTCAGGCCTCCAGGGGCCTGGCTACACCTTC
J: TRBJ2-5; D: -; length: 16; V: TRBV7-9; size: -; CDR3: CASSSPPGQVIETQYF; DNA: TGTGCCAGCAGCTCGCCGCCGGGACAAGTGATAGAGACCCAGTACTTC
J: TRBJ2-1; D: TRBD2; length: 14; V: TRBV4-1; size: -; CDR3: CASSQGREWGEQFF; DNA: TGCGCCAGCAGCCAAGGGCGGGAGTGGGGTGAGCAGTTCTTC
J: TRBJ2-7; D: -; length: 11; V: TRBV7-9; size: -; CDR3: CASSFSYEQYF; DNA: TGTGCCAGCAGCTTTAGCTACGAGCAGTACTTC
J: TRBJ2-1; D: -; length: 14; V: TRBV2; size: -; CDR3: CASRGVYRYNEQFF; DNA: TGTGCCAGCAGAGGGGTCTACCGCTACAATGAGCAGTTCTTC
J: TRBJ2-1; D: -; length: 17; V: TRBV5-1; size: -; CDR3: CASSLLPWTDSYNEQFF; DNA: TGCGCCAGCAGCTTGCTACCCTGGACGGACAGTTACAATGAGCAGTTCTTC
J: TRBJ1-2; D: -; length: 14; V: TRBV28; size: once; CDR3: CASSPTGTNYGYTF; DNA: TGTGCCAGCAGCCCCACCGGAACTAACTATGGCTACACCTTC
J: TRBJ1-2; D: -; length: 16; V: TRBV4-2; size: -; CDR3: CASSQETSAVNYGYTF; DNA: TGTGCCAGCAGCCAAGAAACGAGTGCAGTCAACTATGGCTACACCTTC
J: TRBJ1-1; D: -; length: 13; V: TRBV7-9; size: -; CDR3: CASSHSGGTEAFF; DNA: TGTGCCAGCAGCCACAGCGGGGGGACTGAAGCTTTCTTT
J: TRBJ2-7; D: TRBD1; length: 15; V: TRBV4-1; size: -; CDR3: CASSQGLGQTYEQYF; DNA: TGCGCCAGCAGCCAAGGCCTGGGACAGACCTACGAGCAGTACTTC
J: TRBJ1-1; D: TRBD1; length: 13; V: TRBV6-6; size: -; CDR3: CASRRGHGTEAFF; DNA: TGTGCCAGCAGGAGGGGGCATGGGACTGAAGCTTTCTTT
J: TRBJ2-7; D: -; length: 15; V: TRBV14; size: -; CDR3: CASSQERGFGNEQYF; DNA: TGTGCCAGCAGCCAAGAAAGGGGGTTTGGGAACGAGCAGTACTTC
J: TRBJ2-2; D: TRBD2; length: 14; V: TRBV27; size: -; CDR3: CASTLGTSNGELFF; DNA: TGTGCCAGCACCCTTGGGACTAGCAACGGGGAGCTGTTTTTT
J: TRBJ2-4; D: -; length: 15; V: TRBV6-5; size: once; CDR3: CASTTTRSGKDIQYF; DNA: TGTGCCAGCACCACTACTAGGTCAGGGAAAGACATTCAGTACTTC
J: TRBJ2-7; D: -; length: 16; V: TRBV7-9; size: -; CDR3: CASSLGTGGTTYEQYF; DNA: TGTGCCAGCAGCTTAGGGACTGGAGGTACGACCTACGAGCAGTACTTC